This TCR beta chain was profiled in a study of blood T cell repertoires in COVID-19 (dated by TCRdb to the early 2020s). Notes on the research overall: Samples covering the acute and convalescent phases of COVID-19 were provided by collaborators in the United States, Italy and Spain. The material from the prospective study consisted of cDNA or gDNA derived from T cells, B-cell-depleted T cells, or PBMCs. Subjects who had been exposed to COVID-19, were actively infected with it, or had recovered from it provided the deeply sampled blood TCRbeta repertoires that made up the dataset. The repertoires were released in a freely available public database meant as a resource for research on the immune response to SARS-CoV-2. Samples were obtained from the ongoing ImmuneRACE study (first 160 participants) and from approximately 1,200 subjects provided by 6 global collaborators. The sample metadata nearly always contained a de-identified subject ID, COVID-19 status, age in years and sex. Where available, HLA class I and class II types were obtained from metadata supplied by the sample provider rather than from assay-based typing.

CDR1 SGHTA and CDR2 FQGTGA were looked up in the germline V gene. Cut back by 4 bases and 0 bases, the V and J ends lie 10 bases apart. From cysteine to phenylalanine, the CDR3 is 14 amino acids long. The CDR3 DNA has 42 bases and is translated from base 1. The immunoSEQ Assay, a bias-controlled multiplex PCR, was used to amplify TCRbeta CDR3 regions from genomic DNA. The authors' pipeline ran thus. Within the assay, amplification of reference gene primers was used to estimate how many nucleated cells each sample contained. To quantify the absolute abundance of each unique TCRbeta CDR3 rearrangement, sequence reads were collapsed and filtered. Productive Simpson clonality was computed per sample as the square root of Simpson's diversity index over productive rearrangements. TCRdb took over this immuneACCESS table, retaining in-frame rearrangements with V and J assigned. Such tables are incomplete; in checked studies, under half of the missing clones stem from an unresolved V gene, and the remainder is unexplained. V and J calls and clone size follow that table, whereas D and trimming were derived from the DNA. The sample contains approximately 170,000 clones, more than 65% of them found a single time. About a tenth of the sample lies in the top ten.

A word on this clone: This receptor's antigen is unknown. No clone much larger than this one lies a single base away; base qualities are absent.

Collaborating institutions collected whole blood in K2EDTA tubes following their own protocols. Collaborator samples were shipped for TCRbeta analysis as frozen whole blood, isolated PBMCs, or DNA extracted from either sample type. Points the paper makes about the study in general: The amount of clinical and demographic metadata varied by source and participant and was provided uncurated.

The sample comprised peripheral blood. The chain is made from TRBV7-3 and TRBJ2-7, with no reliable assignment of the D segment. This receptor was identified in a man between 65 and 85 years old with active or convalescent COVID-19. The bases are TGTGCCAGCAGCTCCTCAGTGAACTCCTACGAGCAGTACTTC. This sequence encodes CASSSSVNSYEQYF.